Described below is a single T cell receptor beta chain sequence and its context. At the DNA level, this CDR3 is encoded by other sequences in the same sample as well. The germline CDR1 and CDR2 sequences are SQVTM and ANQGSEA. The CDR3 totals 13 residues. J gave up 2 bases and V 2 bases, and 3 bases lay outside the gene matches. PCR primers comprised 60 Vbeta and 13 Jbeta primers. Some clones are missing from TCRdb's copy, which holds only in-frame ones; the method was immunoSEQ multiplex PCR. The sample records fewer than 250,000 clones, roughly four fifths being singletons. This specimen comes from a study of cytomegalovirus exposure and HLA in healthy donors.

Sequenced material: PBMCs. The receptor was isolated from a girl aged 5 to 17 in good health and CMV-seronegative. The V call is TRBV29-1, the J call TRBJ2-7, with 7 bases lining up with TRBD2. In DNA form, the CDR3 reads TGCAGCGTTGAATCGGGGAGGGCCTACGAGCAGTACTTC. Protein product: CSVESGRAYEQYF.